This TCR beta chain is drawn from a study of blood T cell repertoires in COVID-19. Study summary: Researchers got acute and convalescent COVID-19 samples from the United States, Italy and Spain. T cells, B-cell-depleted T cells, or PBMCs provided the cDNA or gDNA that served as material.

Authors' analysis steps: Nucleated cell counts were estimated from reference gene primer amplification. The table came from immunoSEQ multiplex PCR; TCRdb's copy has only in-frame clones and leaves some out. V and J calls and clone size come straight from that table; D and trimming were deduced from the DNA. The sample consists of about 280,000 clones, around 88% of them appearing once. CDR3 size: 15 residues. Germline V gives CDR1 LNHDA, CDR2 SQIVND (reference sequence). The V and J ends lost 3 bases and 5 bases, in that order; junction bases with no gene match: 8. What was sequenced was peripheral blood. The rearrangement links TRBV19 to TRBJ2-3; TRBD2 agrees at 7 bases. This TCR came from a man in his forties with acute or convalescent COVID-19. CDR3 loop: CASSIGAGVGDTQYF. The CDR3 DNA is TGTGCCAGTAGTATTGGCGCGGGGGTAGGAGATACGCAGTATTTT. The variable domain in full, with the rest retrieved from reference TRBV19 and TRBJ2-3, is DGGITQSPKYLFRKEGQNVTLSCEQNLNHDAMYWYRQDPGQGLRLIYYSQIVNDFQKGDIAEGYSVSREKKESFPLTVTSAQKNPTAFYLCASSIGAGVGDTQYFGPGTRLTVL.